This T cell receptor beta chain came from a study of blood T cell repertoires in COVID-19 (dated by TCRdb to about 2020). With regard to the full study: Collaborator samples came from the United States, Italy and Spain and covered acute and convalescent phases of COVID-19. The material from the prospective study consisted of cDNA or gDNA derived from T cells, B-cell-depleted T cells, or PBMCs. Deeply sampled blood TCRbeta repertoires from subjects exposed to, actively infected with, or recovered from COVID-19 were included in the dataset. The repertoires were released in a freely available public database intended as a resource for research on the immune response to SARS-CoV-2. The samples were drawn from two sources: the first 160 participants of the ongoing ImmuneRACE study, and fewer than 1,500 subjects contributed by 6 global collaborators. The sample metadata nearly always contained a de-identified subject ID, COVID-19 status, age in years and sex. Where available, HLA class I and class II types were obtained from metadata supplied by the sample provider rather than from assay-based typing.

The immunoSEQ Assay, a bias-controlled multiplex PCR, was used to amplify TCRbeta CDR3 regions from genomic DNA. From the authors' description of their analysis: The number of nucleated cells in each sample was estimated by amplification of reference gene primers within the assay. To quantify the absolute abundance of each unique TCRbeta CDR3 rearrangement, sequence reads were collapsed and filtered. For each sample, productive Simpson clonality was calculated as the square root of Simpson's diversity index across productive rearrangements. The clones in this table, taken by TCRdb from immuneACCESS, are in-frame only. Not every clone is retained; where verified, under half of the shortfall comes from an unresolved V gene, and the cause of the rest is unknown. V and J calls plus clone size are reproduced from that table; the DNA served to infer D and trimming. The sample includes about 63,000 clones, with approximately 90% observed a single time. The ten biggest clones cover more than 15% of the sample.

Reading from cysteine to phenylalanine, the CDR3 counts 15 amino acids. Only the CDR3 DNA is retained, 45 bases long and in frame from the first base. Relative to germline, V is missing 5 bases and J is missing 9 bases, with 8 bases of the junction outside any gene match. As encoded in the germline V gene, CDR1 is MDHEN while CDR2 is SYDVKM. A note on this clone: Its cognate antigen has yet to be identified. The input lacks base qualities; no much larger clone sits a single base away.

Each collaborating institution followed its own protocols to collect whole blood in K2EDTA tubes. Collaborator samples were shipped for TCRbeta analysis as frozen whole blood, isolated PBMCs, or DNA extracted from either sample type. Here is what the overall study found, with its caveats: The quantity of clinical and demographic metadata differed by source and by participant and was supplied without curation.

Sequencing was done on a sample of peripheral blood. In this chain, TRBV28 is recombined with TRBJ1-6, and 9 junction bases match TRBD1. This TCR derives from an elderly woman with acute or convalescent COVID-19. The CDR3 protein sequence reads: CASSPLQGARSPLHF. The nucleotides read TGTGCCAGCAGTCCTCTACAGGGGGCGCGTTCACCCCTCCACTTT.